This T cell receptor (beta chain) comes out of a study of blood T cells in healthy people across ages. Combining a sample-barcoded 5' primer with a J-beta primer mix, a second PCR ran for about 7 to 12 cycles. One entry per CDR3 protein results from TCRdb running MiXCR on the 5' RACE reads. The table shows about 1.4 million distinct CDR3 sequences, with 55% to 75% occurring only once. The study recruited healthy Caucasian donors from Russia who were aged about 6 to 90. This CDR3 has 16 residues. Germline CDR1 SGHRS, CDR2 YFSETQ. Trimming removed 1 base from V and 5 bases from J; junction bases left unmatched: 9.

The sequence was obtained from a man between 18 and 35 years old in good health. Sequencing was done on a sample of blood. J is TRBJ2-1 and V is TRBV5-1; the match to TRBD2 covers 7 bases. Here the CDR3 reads CASSLSSGRLDNEQFF. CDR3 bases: TGCGCCAGCAGCTTGTCTTCCGGGAGGTTGGACAATGAGCAGTTCTTC.